The TCR beta chain under discussion was sequenced for a study of T cell responses to AZD1222 COVID-19 vaccine. The V end lost 0 bases, the J end lost 11 bases, and 13 bases lay between the germline ends. This CDR3 has 13 residues. In germline, CDR1 is LNHDA, CDR2 SQIVND (reference sequence). Whole-study findings and limits: Reportedly, nearly half of unique spike TCRs recognized epitopes outside B.1.351/B.1.1.7 mutations. No repertoire was sampled before or during the peak T cell response, only after it. White British ancestry dominated among donors, who included more females, and clonal diversity was possibly underestimated. At 160-218 and 743-854, vaccine-associated CD4 TCRs were dominant, and they spanned spike.

This clone was counted once. Its target is unknown. TCRdb's copy holds only in-frame clones and misses some; the assay was immunoSEQ multiplex PCR. This sample has about 170,000 clones, with about nine tenths found just once. The chain carries TRBV19 and TRBJ1-1; a weak D match, TRBD1 (5 bases). The sequences come from peripheral blood, collected on day 0 of AZD1222 vaccination. The TCR originated in an adult in good health. CDR3 coding DNA: TGTGCCAGTAGTATAGATCCCCAGGGTGGCGCTTTCTTT. Translation gives CASSIDPQGGAFF. The entire variable domain, with the rest obtained from reference TRBV19 and TRBJ1-1, is as follows: DGGITQSPKYLFRKEGQNVTLSCEQNLNHDAMYWYRQDPGQGLRLIYYSQIVNDFQKGDIAEGYSVSREKKESFPLTVTSAQKNPTAFYLCASSIDPQGGAFFGQGTRLTVV.